This is a list of T cell receptor beta chains from one sample in a study of blood T cell repertoires in COVID-19. Method: immunoSEQ multiplex PCR; TCRdb's copy keeps in-frame clones and lacks some. Among 470,000 or so clones listed, about 90% were seen once. The sequenced sample consisted of PBMCs or T cells enriched from blood (not recorded which). These receptors all stem from a young woman with acute COVID-19. The CDR3 runs from the conserved cysteine through the conserved F or W. D genes are given only for firm matches. Expanded clones get a size class; other rows say once, few or many, or leave the size out.

clone_size,j_call,v_call,d_call,cdr3_aa,cdr3_nt
-,TRBJ1-3,TRBV2,TRBD1,CASGPGQAALLSGNTIYF,TGTGCCAGCGGACCGGGACAGGCGGCCCTACTCTCTGGAAACACCATATATTTT
-,TRBJ1-3,TRBV7-9,-,CASSSDTRGNTIYF,TGTGCCAGCAGCTCGGACACGAGAGGAAACACCATATATTTT
-,TRBJ1-1,TRBV14,-,CASSQHRPNTEAFF,TGTGCCAGCAGCCAACACAGGCCTAACACTGAAGCTTTCTTT
-,TRBJ2-4,TRBV4-1,-,CASRDLRDKNIQYF,TGCGCCAGCCGGGACCTGCGGGACAAAAACATTCAGTACTTC
few,TRBJ1-1,TRBV10-1,-,CASSEAGGTEAFF,TGCGCCAGCAGTGAGGCTGGAGGGACTGAAGCTTTCTTT
-,TRBJ1-5,TRBV3-1/TRBV3-2,-,CASSQVNRQPQHF,TGTGCCAGCAGCCAAGTTAACAGGCAGCCCCAGCATTTT
-,TRBJ2-2,TRBV10-2,-,CASRRSLNTGELFF,TGCGCCAGCAGACGGTCCCTCAACACCGGGGAGCTGTTTTTT
-,TRBJ1-1,TRBV27,-,CASSLVARGYGTEAFF,TGTGCCAGCAGTTTAGTCGCCAGGGGATATGGCACTGAAGCTTTCTTT
-,TRBJ1-5,TRBV6-2/TRBV6-3,-,CASSLGVGQPQHF,TGTGCCAGCAGTTTAGGGGTAGGTCAGCCCCAGCATTTT
-,TRBJ1-2,TRBV2,-,CASAIEYGYTF,TGTGCCAGCGCAATTGAGTATGGCTACACCTTC
-,TRBJ1-2,TRBV6-5,TRBD1,CASSSPGTAYGYTF,TGTGCCAGCAGCTCTCCTGGGACAGCCTATGGCTACACCTTC
-,TRBJ2-1,TRBV28,-,CASTSLSGVAYNEQFF,TGTGCCAGCACCTCCCTTAGTGGTGTCGCCTACAATGAGCAGTTCTTC
few,TRBJ2-7,TRBV28,TRBD1,CASSFPKMTGSYEQYF,TGTGCCAGCAGTTTCCCTAAGATGACAGGGTCCTACGAGCAGTACTTC
-,TRBJ1-5,TRBV27,-,CASSRLGGQPQHF,TGTGCCAGCAGCAGACTCGGAGGACAGCCCCAGCATTTT
-,TRBJ2-2,TRBV11-2,-,CASSSLRGAGELFF,TGTGCCAGCAGCTCCCTCAGGGGCGCCGGGGAGCTGTTTTTT
-,TRBJ2-7,TRBV14,TRBD1,CASSATTGGSEQYF,TGTGCCAGCAGCGCGACGACAGGGGGCTCCGAGCAGTACTTC
-,TRBJ2-7,TRBV4-3,TRBD1,CASSQEIGGQGYLWQYF,TGCGCCAGCAGCCAAGAGATAGGGGGACAGGGGTATCTTTGGCAGTACTTC
-,TRBJ2-2,TRBV3-1/TRBV3-2,TRBD2,CASSQDPLAGNTGELFF,TGTGCCAGCAGCCAAGATCCATTAGCGGGAAACACCGGGGAGCTGTTTTTT
-,TRBJ2-7,TRBV28,-,CASSLPLMTGTNYEQYF,TGTGCCAGCAGTTTACCCCTCATGACAGGAACAAACTACGAGCAGTACTTC
once,TRBJ2-3,TRBV9,-,CASSPRQAGSTDTQYF,TGTGCCAGCAGCCCCCGCCAAGCGGGTAGCACAGATACGCAGTATTTT
-,TRBJ2-1,TRBV9,TRBD2,CASSAQPGGGVKQFF,TGTGCCAGCAGCGCCCAACCGGGGGGGGGAGTTAAGCAGTTCTTC
once,TRBJ1-2,TRBV7-2,-,CASSYGQKGYTF,TGTGCCAGCAGCTACGGACAGAAAGGCTACACCTTC
-,TRBJ1-2,TRBV6-1,-,CASSEWGGNGYTF,TGTGCCAGCAGTGAATGGGGGGGCAATGGCTACACCTTC
once,TRBJ2-1,TRBV9,TRBD2,CASSVSGGANNEQFF,TGTGCCAGCAGCGTCAGCGGGGGGGCCAATAATGAGCAGTTCTTC
-,TRBJ2-1,TRBV11-2,TRBD2,CASSFRPPGLAHNEQFF,TGTGCCAGCAGCTTCCGCCCCCCGGGACTAGCCCATAATGAGCAGTTCTTC
-,TRBJ1-4,TRBV12-3/TRBV12-4,-,CASSLRVREKLFF,TGTGCCAGCAGTTTGCGGGTGAGGGAAAAACTGTTTTTT
-,TRBJ1-5,TRBV9,-,CASSVGWGRNQPQHF,TGTGCCAGCAGCGTAGGATGGGGGCGCAATCAGCCCCAGCATTTT
-,TRBJ2-7,TRBV5-1,TRBD1,CASSLKFGQGFYEQYF,TGCGCCAGCAGCTTGAAGTTTGGACAGGGTTTTTACGAGCAGTACTTC
-,TRBJ1-5,TRBV19,TRBD1,CASSRTGGESNQPQHF,TGTGCCAGTAGTCGGACAGGGGGTGAGAGCAATCAGCCCCAGCATTTT
-,TRBJ2-3,TRBV29-1,-,CSVRQAGTDTQYF,TGCAGCGTTAGGCAGGCCGGCACAGATACGCAGTATTTT
-,TRBJ1-5,TRBV9,TRBD1,CASSARGQVNQPQHF,TGTGCCAGCAGCGCCCGGGGACAGGTTAATCAGCCCCAGCATTTT
-,TRBJ2-3,TRBV7-9,-,CASSSGGSNTDTQYF,TGTGCCAGCAGCTCCGGTGGTTCGAACACAGATACGCAGTATTTT
-,TRBJ2-1,TRBV14,-,CASSQYEEGRHFF,TGTGCCAGCAGCCAATACGAGGAGGGCAGGCACTTCTTC
-,TRBJ2-1,TRBV7-2,-,CASSLGRVEQFF,TGTGCCAGCAGCTTAGGTCGCGTAGAGCAGTTCTTC
once,TRBJ2-7,TRBV4-1,-,CASSQESLPIYEQYF,TGCGCCAGCAGCCAAGAATCCCTGCCTATCTACGAGCAGTACTTC
once,TRBJ2-1,TRBV21-1,-,CASAVEFNSYNEQFF,TGTGCCAGCGCAGTTGAATTTAACTCCTACAATGAGCAGTTCTTC
-,TRBJ1-1,TRBV11-2,-,CASSLASGGAYTEAFF,TGTGCCAGCAGCTTAGCCTCAGGAGGCGCGTACACTGAAGCTTTCTTT
-,TRBJ2-7,TRBV19,TRBD2,CASSISRAGDSYEQYF,TGTGCCAGTAGTATTTCTAGAGCGGGAGATTCCTACGAGCAGTACTTC
-,TRBJ2-2,TRBV19,TRBD1,CASSTMGQGATGELFF,TGTGCCAGTAGTACTATGGGACAGGGCGCCACCGGGGAGCTGTTTTTT
-,TRBJ1-1,TRBV12-3/TRBV12-4,-,CASSLYRVEAFF,TGTGCCAGCAGTTTATACCGGGTTGAAGCTTTCTTT
-,TRBJ1-1,TRBV6-1,TRBD1,CASSDRQGRKAFF,TGTGCCAGCAGTGACCGACAGGGGAGGAAAGCTTTCTTT
-,TRBJ2-5,TRBV6-5,-,CASRGQGSQTQYF,TGTGCCAGCAGGGGGCAGGGAAGCCAGACCCAGTACTTC
few,TRBJ1-1,TRBV30,-,CAWGNPRHRGRAFF,TGTGCCTGGGGAAACCCCCGGCACCGGGGTAGGGCTTTCTTT
-,TRBJ2-5,TRBV28,-,CASRIPGQQETQYF,TGTGCCAGCAGAATCCCGGGACAACAAGAGACCCAGTACTTC
-,TRBJ1-1,TRBV19,TRBD1,CASYRGPTEAFF,TGTGCCAGTTACAGGGGTCCCACTGAAGCTTTCTTT
-,TRBJ1-5,TRBV2,-,CASRVADDSNQPQHF,TGTGCCAGCAGGGTGGCAGATGATAGCAATCAGCCCCAGCATTTT
-,TRBJ1-4,TRBV5-1,TRBD1,CASSLGQGPTNEKLFF,TGCGCCAGCAGCCTGGGACAGGGACCAACTAATGAAAAACTGTTTTTT
-,TRBJ1-1,TRBV11-3,-,CASSLGSGDEAFF,TGTGCCAGCAGCTTAGGTTCAGGTGACGAAGCTTTCTTT
-,TRBJ2-5,TRBV7-2,TRBD1,CASSQDRGETQYF,TGTGCCAGCAGCCAAGACAGGGGCGAGACCCAGTACTTC
-,TRBJ1-1,TRBV29-1,TRBD1,CSVERRGQSTEAFF,TGCAGCGTTGAAAGGAGGGGACAGTCCACTGAAGCTTTCTTT
-,TRBJ1-6,TRBV7-9,TRBD1,CASSLLPGQGNSPLHF,TGTGCCAGCAGCTTGCTACCGGGACAGGGGAATTCACCCCTCCACTTT
-,TRBJ2-3,TRBV3-1/TRBV3-2,TRBD2,CASSFRLAGVGDTQYF,TGTGCCAGCAGCTTCCGACTAGCGGGAGTTGGAGATACGCAGTATTTT
-,TRBJ2-2,TRBV7-2,TRBD2,CASSTSGRTTGELFF,TGTGCCAGCAGCACCAGCGGGAGGACCACCGGGGAGCTGTTTTTT